This entry lists 19 T cell receptor beta chains sequenced from one sample in a study of blood T cells in healthy people across ages. The authors ran a second PCR of about 6 to 12 cycles using a sample-barcoded 5' primer and a J-beta primer mix. One entry per CDR3 protein, called by TCRdb with MiXCR from the 5' RACE reads. The sample includes around 1.5 million distinct CDR3 sequences, around 39% of them seen just once. The sample comprised blood. These receptors all come from a woman under 30 in good health.

The chain links TRBV5-1 to TRBJ2-3, with TRBD2 identical over 8 bases. CDR1 and CDR2 from the germline V gene are SGHRS and YFSETQ. V lost 4 bases, J lost 1 base, and 20 bases stayed unmatched. The CDR3 loop spans 20 amino acids. For the CDR3, the DNA is TGCGCCAGCAGCCCGGACCGGGGGGGACAAAGGCAATCAGGCACAGATACGCAGTATTTT. It codes for CASSPDRGGQRQSGTDTQYF.

The table lists this clonotype with a count of one. V and J are TRBV30 and TRBJ2-1; a weak D match, TRBD2 (6 bases). Germline V gene sequence: CDR1 GTSNPN, CDR2 SVGIG (reference sequence). The CDR3 runs 20 residues. Trimming removed 4 bases at V and 1 base at J, with 29 bases between. CDR3 protein: CAWTIPRVGQRAKSYNEQFF. Written as DNA, the CDR3 is TGTGCCTGGACTATCCCCCGGGTCGGGCAGCGGGCTAAATCCTACAATGAGCAGTTCTTC. Together with reference TRBV30 and TRBJ2-1, the CDR3 gives the full variable domain: SQTIHQWPATLVQPVGSPLSLECTVEGTSNPNLYWYRQAAGRGLQLLFYSVGIGQISSEVPQNLSASRPQDRQFILSSKKLLLSDSGFYLCAWTIPRVGQRAKSYNEQFFGPGTRLTVL.

About this clonotype: The junction departs from the called germline gene at one end, perhaps through a read error. The J gene is TRBJ2-1, the V gene TRBV5-6; 16 positions agree with TRBD2. There are 16 residues in the CDR3. Germline V lookup: CDR1 SGHDT, CDR2 YYEEEE. CDR3 in amino acids: CASGTSGRAEGHEQSF. The CDR3 DNA reads as TGTGCCAGCGGGACTAGCGGGAGGGCCGAGGGGCATGAGCAGTCCTTC.

This clonotype has only a few counts. The CDR3 region is CASSLSGGPPGDEQFF. The CDR3 DNA is TGCGCCAGCAGCTTGTCGGGGGGACCTCCGGGCGATGAGCAGTTCTTC. The chain couples TRBV5-1 to TRBJ2-1, with 7 bases that match TRBD2. The CDR3 contains 16 residues. Germline values: CDR1 SGHRS, CDR2 YFSETQ. Unmatched junction bases numbered 12, after V lost 1 base and J lost 8 bases.

V and J are TRBV3-1 and TRBJ2-3; D remains ambiguous. There are 12 residues in the CDR3. Germline-derived CDR1 and CDR2 are LGHDT and YNNKEL (reference sequence). V was clipped by 0 bases and J by 8 bases, with 6 bases between them. The CDR3 protein is CASSQEELTQYF. CDR3 DNA: TGTGCCAGCAGCCAAGAAGAGCTTACGCAGTATTTT.

The V call is TRBV27, the J call TRBJ1-2; a weak D match, TRBD1 (5 bases). V lost 4 bases to trimming and J lost 0 bases, with 18 bases between them. The CDR3 extends over 17 amino acids. Germline loops: CDR1 MNHEY, CDR2 SMNVEV (reference sequence). In DNA, the CDR3 is TGTGCCAGCAGTTCTCTCCAGGGCAAACTCCCTAACTATGGCTACACCTTC. Translation: CASSSLQGKLPNYGYTF.

Points on this clonotype: The junction departs from the called germline gene at one end, perhaps through a read error. The gene calls are TRBV20-1 and TRBJ2-1, with TRBD2 as a possible D gene (5 bases). Germline lookup yields CDR1 DFQATT and CDR2 SNEGSKA (reference sequence). This CDR3 has 16 residues. The chain's CDR3 is CSARDPPSHSYDEQFF. CDR3 nucleotide sequence: TGCAGTGCTAGAGATCCCCCTAGCCATTCCTACGATGAGCAGTTCTTC.

This clonotype came up a few times. The V gene is TRBV7-9, the J gene TRBJ2-3; 9 bases map to TRBD1. J lost 2 bases, V lost 5 bases, and 17 bases had no gene match. Germline V CDR1 and CDR2: SEHNR, FQNEAQ (reference sequence). The CDR3 spans 19 residues. CDR3 DNA: TGTGCCAGCAGCGGACCCGGGACAGGGACCCTGCAGGCCACAGATACGCAGTATTTT. Its translation is CASSGPGTGTLQATDTQYF. The whole variable domain, filled in from reference TRBV7-9 and TRBJ2-3, reads DTGVSQNPRHKITKRGQNVTFRCDPISEHNRLYWYRQTLGQGPEFLTYFQNEAQLEKSRLLSDRFSAERPKGSFSTLEIQRTEQGDSAMYLCASSGPGTGTLQATDTQYFGPGTRLTVL.

The V and J genes are TRBV2 and TRBJ1-1, with no clear D. Trimming removed 10 bases at V and 1 base at J, with 13 bases between. The CDR3 is 13 residues long. Per the germline V gene, CDR1 is SNHLY and CDR2 is FYNNEI. The CDR3 loop is CATDTNRNTEAFF. In DNA form, the CDR3 reads TGTGCCACCGACACCAACAGGAACACTGAAGCTTTCTTT.

The chain links TRBV27 to TRBJ2-1; TRBD2 is a possible D gene (6 bases). There are 17 residues in the CDR3. The V and J ends lost 7 bases and 1 base respectively, with 20 bases between them. CDR1 and CDR2 from the germline V gene are MNHEY and SMNVEV (reference sequence). CDR3: CASTTYQEGPSYNEQFF. CDR3 sequence (DNA): TGTGCCAGCACCACTTATCAGGAGGGCCCGTCCTACAATGAGCAGTTCTTC.

In this sample, this clonotype turned up a few times. For the CDR3, the DNA is TGTGCCAGCTCACCCCGCGGGGAAGGAGATACGCAGTATTTT. It is translated as CASSPRGEGDTQYF. The J gene is TRBJ2-3, the V gene TRBV18; the D gene is possibly TRBD2 (6 bases). Germline CDR1 reads KGHSH; CDR2 reads LQKENI. The CDR3 consists of 14 residues. Trimming took off 3 bases at V and 5 bases at J, with 12 bases between the two ends.

This clonotype was detected only a few times. The genes are TRBV6-1 and TRBJ2-7, with TRBD2 identical over 8 bases. The germline V gene has CDR1 MNHNS and CDR2 SASEGT. The V and J ends lost 2 bases and 4 bases, in that order; junction bases with no gene match: 4. This CDR3 is 14 amino acids long. CDR3 DNA: TGTGCCAGCAGTGAACGGGGGGGGCAATACGAGCAGTACTTC. Its protein product is CASSERGGQYEQYF.

The chain carries TRBV7-9 and TRBJ1-1; 9 bases line up with TRBD1. CDR3 length: 16 residues. Germline CDR1 is SEHNR and CDR2 is FQNEAQ (reference sequence). V dropped 5 bases and J dropped 3; count of bases not matched to a gene: 10. CDR3 in amino acids: CASSPWTGAVDTEAFF. The CDR3 region has the DNA TGTGCCAGCAGCCCTTGGACAGGGGCGGTCGACACTGAAGCTTTCTTT. Using reference TRBV7-9 and TRBJ1-1 for the parts outside the CDR3, the full variable domain is DTGVSQNPRHKITKRGQNVTFRCDPISEHNRLYWYRQTLGQGPEFLTYFQNEAQLEKSRLLSDRFSAERPKGSFSTLEIQRTEQGDSAMYLCASSPWTGAVDTEAFFGQGTRLTVV.

The chain recombines TRBV20-1 with TRBJ2-7; D gene uncertain. The CDR3 contains 14 residues. Germline assignment: CDR1 DFQATT and CDR2 SNEGSKA (reference sequence). The CDR3 is CSAFDRTSSYEQYF. CDR3 nucleotides: TGCAGCGCCTTTGATAGGACGAGCTCCTACGAGCAGTACTTC.

The chain carries TRBV29-1 and TRBJ1-1; D uncertain. The CDR3 length is 14 residues. V was pared by 4 bases and J by 1 base, with 13 bases between. Germline-derived CDR1 and CDR2 are SQVTM and ANQGSEA. The CDR3 spells CSVGRVSGNTEAFF. CDR3 DNA sequence: TGCAGCGTTGGAAGAGTATCAGGGAACACTGAAGCTTTCTTT. The full variable domain, in which reference TRBV29-1 and TRBJ1-1 provide the parts outside the CDR3, is SAVISQKPSRDICQRGTSLTIQCQVDSQVTMMFWYRQQPGQSLTLIATANQGSEATYESGFVIDKFPISRPNLTFSTLTVSNMSPEDSSIYLCSVGRVSGNTEAFFGQGTRLTVV.

The V call is TRBV29-1, the J call TRBJ2-1; D remains unclear. With 6 bases removed from V and 4 bases from J, the gap between germline ends came to 7 bases. This CDR3 region has 11 residues. Germline CDR1 SQVTM, CDR2 ANQGSEA. This CDR3 is CSVGNYNEQFF. CDR3 sequence (DNA): TGCAGCGTAGGTAATTACAATGAGCAGTTCTTC.

This clonotype showed up just a few times. Its ends do not fully match the called genes, so a read error is possible. This chain uses TRBV20-1 with TRBJ2-3; D is unresolved. CDR1 is DFQATT, CDR2 SNEGSKA, per germline (reference sequence). The CDR3 totals 13 residues. The CDR3 DNA follows: TGCAGTGCTGGAGAAGGAAACACAGATACGCAGTATTTT. This codes for CSAGEGNTDTQYF.

This chain uses TRBV12-3 or TRBV12-4 with TRBJ2-5; 9 bases fit TRBD2. The CDR3 contains 16 residues. V trimming: 2 bases; J trimming: 2 bases; junction bases outside the gene matches: 6. The CDR3 DNA reads as TGTGCCAGCAGTTTAAGGGCTAGCGGGACGCAAGAGACCCAGTACTTC. As protein: CASSLRASGTQETQYF.

Of note for this clonotype: At one end the junction does not follow the germline gene, possibly because of a read error. The chain employs TRBV2 and TRBJ2-1, with 9 bases fitting TRBD2. CDR1 is SNHLY, CDR2 FYNNEI, per germline. The CDR3 totals 13 residues. The CDR3 region has the DNA TGTGCCTGCAGTGAGGTAGCGGGGGCTGAGCAGTTCTTC. This translates into CACSEVAGAEQFF.